What follows describes a single T cell receptor beta chain. The data belong to a study of blood T cell repertoires in COVID-19. Overall study context: COVID-19 samples from acute and convalescent phases originated in the United States, Italy and Spain. Sample material is recorded as cDNA or gDNA derived from T cells, B-cell-depleted T cells, or PBMCs.

Per the germline V gene, CDR1 is WNHNN and CDR2 is SYGVQD (reference sequence). This CDR3 comprises 16 residues. Trimming removed 2 bases at V and 1 base at J, with 11 bases between. Method: immunoSEQ multiplex PCR; TCRdb's copy keeps in-frame clones and lacks some. The sample has roughly 48,000 clones, roughly nine tenths seen once; the top ten hold under 35%. The receptor was derived from a woman aged 80 or over with acute or convalescent COVID-19. The chain couples TRBV10-1 to TRBJ2-2; D perhaps matches TRBD2 (6 bases). Sequenced sample: peripheral blood. The CDR3 DNA reads as TGCGCCAGCAGTGAGGGCGGGGCGGTGAACACCGGGGAGCTGTTTTTT. This encodes CASSEGGAVNTGELFF.